These 29 T cell receptor beta chains were sequenced from one sample in a study of T cells in Graves' hyperthyroidism and ophthalmopathy (dated by TCRdb to about 2019). The protocol used for the library was multiplex PCR. The reads were generated on an Illumina HiSeq 2000. Amplification of TCR beta CDR3 regions was carried out from RNA transcripts. The TCR CDR3 was subjected to a first round of RT-PCR using the HTBI primer set and the Qiagen OneStep RT-PCR kit. The raw public data were reprocessed by TCRdb itself: fastp quality trimming at Q25, MiXCR clonotype calling, in-frame beta chains only. Here each entry gathers all rows of one CDR3 protein and keeps the most common genes and DNA. For this sample the table gives roughly 700,000 distinct CDR3 sequences, of which roughly 17% were detected only once. The ten most abundant clones make up around 15% of the sample. Sample: blood. The source is a man aged 45-65 years with Graves' hyperthyroidism.

The chain joins TRBV30 to TRBJ2-1; 8 bases align to TRBD2. Germline CDR1 reads GTSNPN; CDR2 reads SVGIG (reference sequence). This CDR3 spans 14 amino acids. J lost 9 bases, V lost 2 bases, and 9 bases had no gene match. CDR3 amino acids: CAWSPGLDTGEQFF. The CDR3, as DNA: TGTGCCTGGAGTCCGGGACTAGACACGGGTGAGCAGTTCTTC.

This clonotype has at least ten counts. Written as DNA, the CDR3 is TGTGCCAGCAGCGGGGATCATACCGAGCTACAAGAGACCCAGTACTTC. Its translation: CASSGDHTELQETQYF. This chain uses TRBV14 with TRBJ2-5; no definite D call. The ends were cut back, 5 bases at V and 2 bases at J, with 18 bases in the middle. The CDR3 runs to 16 residues. Germline V gene data show CDR1 as SGHDN and CDR2 as FVKESK.

The V call is TRBV24-1, the J call TRBJ2-1; 10 nucleotides line up with TRBD1. Germline V lookup: CDR1 KGHDR, CDR2 SFDVKD. Germline trimming cut 4 bases from V and 3 bases from J; bases unmatched to any gene: 5. The CDR3 is made up of 16 amino acids. The CDR3 protein is CATSDQGQGIYNEQFF. Here the CDR3 DNA reads TGTGCCACCAGTGACCAGGGACAGGGGATCTACAATGAGCAGTTCTTC.

In this sample, this clonotype turned up a few times. The V and J genes are TRBV10-3 and TRBJ1-5, with a possible D match to TRBD1 (5 bases). Trimming removed 0 bases at V and 7 bases at J, with 10 bases between. The CDR3 extends over 14 amino acids. Germline V gene sequence: CDR1 ENHRY, CDR2 SYGVKD. The CDR3 DNA sequence: TGTGCCATCAGTGAGTCGGGGGAATCACAGCCCCAGCATTTT. It codes for CAISESGESQPQHF.

The chain combines TRBV5-1 with TRBJ2-5; D is possibly TRBD2 (5 bases). V lost 6 bases and J lost 3, with 12 bases in between. Germline-derived CDR1 and CDR2 are SGHRS and YFSETQ. There are 13 residues in the CDR3. CDR3 DNA sequence: TGCGCCAGCACCGGGGTGGGAAAAGAGACCCAGTACTTC. It translates to CASTGVGKETQYF.

This clonotype occurred a few times. The gene calls are TRBV18 and TRBJ1-1; unclear D gene. CDR1 is KGHSH and CDR2 is LQKENI in the germline V gene. There are 13 residues in the CDR3. Trimming removed 3 bases at V and 5 bases at J, with 10 bases between. Written as DNA, the CDR3 is TGTGCCAGCTCACCGAGGGATAAAACTGAAGCTTTCTTT. As protein: CASSPRDKTEAFF.

This clonotype was detected ten times or more. CDR3 in amino acids: CATSVRGWSGYEQFF. CDR3 coding DNA: TGTGCCACCAGTGTTCGGGGGTGGAGCGGCTATGAGCAGTTCTTC. The chain combines TRBV24-1 with TRBJ2-1; D is possibly TRBD2 (6 bases). CDR1 is KGHDR and CDR2 is SFDVKD in the germline V gene. This CDR3 spans 15 amino acids. Trimming stripped 5 bases from V and 8 bases from J, with 18 bases between.

A few counts support this clonotype. This rearrangement joins TRBV15 to TRBJ1-1, with TRBD1 matching over 8 bases. Germline values: CDR1 LNHNV, CDR2 YYDKDF (reference sequence). With 0 bases clipped from V and 6 bases from J, the junction kept 3 bases outside the gene matches. The CDR3 contains 14 residues. The CDR3 region is CATSRESDRAEAFF. The CDR3 coding sequence is TGTGCCACCAGCAGAGAGTCGGACAGGGCTGAAGCTTTCTTT. Full variable domain (remainder filled in from reference TRBV15 and TRBJ1-1): DAMVIQNPRYQVTQFGKPVTLSCSQTLNHNVMYWYQQKSSQAPKLLFHYYDKDFNNEADTPDNFQSRRPNTSFCFLDIRSPGLGDTAMYLCATSRESDRAEAFFGQGTRLTVV.

This clonotype has at least ten counts. CDR3 DNA sequence: TGTGCCAGCTCACCACCGTCTGGCCGGGATGAGCAGTTCTTC. Encoded protein: CASSPPSGRDEQFF. The chain joins TRBV18 to TRBJ2-1; D remains unclear. Germline V gene data show CDR1 as KGHSH and CDR2 as LQKENI. The V end lost 0 bases, the J end lost 8 bases, and 11 bases lay between the germline ends. The CDR3 length is 14 residues.

The chain carries TRBV10-1 and TRBJ2-3; TRBD2 might be the D (6 bases). Germline CDR1 WNHNN, CDR2 SYGVQD (reference sequence). V lost 3 bases to trimming and J lost 2 bases, with 12 bases between them. The CDR3 covers 15 residues. CDR3 nucleotide sequence: TGCGCCAGCAGTGATACCGGGACTTCCACAGATACGCAGTATTTT. It specifies CASSDTGTSTDTQYF.

This clonotype was found many times. The chain combines TRBV30 with TRBJ2-5; D unresolved. This CDR3 is 11 amino acids long. Germline values: CDR1 GTSNPN, CDR2 SVGIG (reference sequence). The V end was cut by 3 bases, the J end by 5 bases, with 7 bases between. CDR3 amino acids: CAWSIGETQYF. CDR3 nucleotide sequence: TGTGCCTGGAGCATAGGGGAGACCCAGTACTTC.

This clonotype was counted ten times or more. This rearrangement joins TRBV29-1 to TRBJ2-5; TRBD2 matches at 10 bases. Germline assignment: CDR1 SQVTM and CDR2 ANQGSEA. The CDR3 extends over 16 amino acids. The V and J ends lost 3 bases and 4 bases, in that order; junction bases with no gene match: 11. CDR3 bases: TGCAGCGTTGAGGGGACTAGCGTCGGGATCCGAGAGACCCAGTACTTC. Protein product: CSVEGTSVGIRETQYF.

This clonotype was recorded at least ten times. The chain carries TRBV11-3 and TRBJ2-3; D remains unclear. The CDR3 consists of 14 residues. Germline CDR1 SGHNT, CDR2 YENEEA. V was trimmed by 1 base and J by 2 bases, leaving 7 bases between them. Here the CDR3 reads CASSLGFTTDTQYF. The CDR3 nucleotides are TGTGCCAGCAGCTTAGGTTTCACCACAGATACGCAGTATTTT.

This clonotype was seen a few times. The rearrangement uses TRBV27 and TRBJ2-7; 7 nucleotides match TRBD1. V was pared by 4 bases and J by 0 bases, with 6 bases of the junction left unmatched. CDR1 is MNHEY and CDR2 is SMNVEV in the germline V gene (reference sequence). CDR3 length: 15 residues. This CDR3 is CASSYSGDSSYEQYF. The DNA for the CDR3 is TGTGCCAGCAGTTATTCCGGGGACAGCTCCTACGAGCAGTACTTC.

The table lists this clonotype with many counts. The chain uses TRBV5-1 and TRBJ1-2; D unresolved. V lost 4 bases, J lost 4 bases, and 8 bases lay in between. The CDR3 spans 12 residues. Looked up from germline, CDR1 is SGHRS and CDR2 is YFSETQ. CDR3 DNA: TGCGCCAGCAGCCCGGAACGCTATGGCTACACCTTC. This sequence encodes CASSPERYGYTF.

Turning to this clonotype: A much larger clone lies a single base off, so this may be a read error. The V gene is TRBV28, the J gene TRBJ2-7; 7 positions match TRBD2. This CDR3 region has 15 residues. After removal of 8 bases from V and 5 bases from J, the junction contained 15 bases not matched to a gene. Looked up from germline, CDR1 is MDHEN and CDR2 is SYDVKM. CDR3 nucleotide sequence: TGTGCCAGCGGTTCGCGTGGGGCGGGAGAAGACGAGCAGTACTTC. Amino acids: CASGSRGAGEDEQYF.

This clonotype was observed a handful of times. V is TRBV28 and J is TRBJ2-5, with D possibly matching TRBD2 (6 bases). This CDR3 spans 13 amino acids. Germline V gives CDR1 MDHEN, CDR2 SYDVKM. V lost 7 bases and J lost 4, with 13 bases in between. CDR3 region: CASIVLGGETQYF. CDR3 bases: TGTGCCAGCATCGTCCTGGGAGGAGAGACCCAGTACTTC. Together with reference TRBV28 and TRBJ2-5, the CDR3 gives the full variable domain: DVKVTQSSRYLVKRTGEKVFLECVQDMDHENMFWYRQDPGLGLRLIYFSYDVKMKEKGDIPEGYSVSREKKERFSLILESASTNQTSMYLCASIVLGGETQYFGPGTRLLVL.

The chain carries TRBV18 and TRBJ2-5; no reliable D call. Germline V lookup: CDR1 KGHSH, CDR2 LQKENI. Trimming left V 2 bases short and J 0 bases short, with 7 bases between. CDR3 length: 14 amino acids. The CDR3 region has the DNA TGTGCCAGCTCACCATTGCGGAACCAAGAGACCCAGTACTTC. It specifies CASSPLRNQETQYF.

This clonotype has at least ten counts. This chain joins TRBV28 and TRBJ1-1; TRBD1 aligns across 9 bases. V lost 6 bases to trimming and J lost 0 bases; unmatched junction nucleotides: 8. The germline V gene encodes CDR1 MDHEN and CDR2 SYDVKM. The CDR3 extends over 16 amino acids. CDR3 coding DNA: TGTGCCAGCAGCAAGACAGGGGGAGTAGTGAACACTGAAGCTTTCTTT. Translated: CASSKTGGVVNTEAFF.

This clonotype was recorded at least ten times. The genes are TRBV28 and TRBJ2-1; unclear D gene. V lost 2 bases and J lost 5, with 10 bases in between. The germline CDR1 and CDR2 sequences are MDHEN and SYDVKM. This CDR3 has 14 amino acids. The CDR3 reads CASSLIGRHNEQFF. CDR3 nucleotides: TGTGCCAGCAGTTTAATCGGACGGCACAATGAGCAGTTCTTC. Full variable domain (rest looked up from reference TRBV28 and TRBJ2-1): DVKVTQSSRYLVKRTGEKVFLECVQDMDHENMFWYRQDPGLGLRLIYFSYDVKMKEKGDIPEGYSVSREKKERFSLILESASTNQTSMYLCASSLIGRHNEQFFGPGTRLTVL.

The chain recombines TRBV20-1 with TRBJ2-1; 9 nucleotides line up with TRBD2. Germline CDR1 is DFQATT and CDR2 is SNEGSKA (reference sequence). J was trimmed by 5 bases and V by 0 bases; bases with no gene match: 14. There are 18 residues in the CDR3. The CDR3 spells CSARDFLAGIGKNNEQFF. In nucleotides, the CDR3 is TGCAGTGCTAGAGATTTTCTAGCGGGAATAGGGAAAAACAATGAGCAGTTCTTC.

This chain joins TRBV19 and TRBJ2-3; 7 nucleotides align to TRBD2. The CDR3 extends over 15 amino acids. Germline CDR1 LNHDA, CDR2 SQIVND (reference sequence). The V gene end was trimmed by 3 bases and the J gene end by 3 bases; junction bases not matched to a gene: 6. CDR3 nucleotide sequence: TGTGCCAGTAGTATTGGGGCGGGAGAAACAGATACGCAGTATTTT. Translating it yields CASSIGAGETDTQYF.

The chain combines TRBV4-1 with TRBJ1-3; no clear D gene. The V end was cut by 3 bases, the J end by 0 bases, with 9 bases between. Germline lookup yields CDR1 MGHRA and CDR2 YSYEKL. The length of the CDR3 is 15 residues. The CDR3: CASSQPGRSGNTIYF. The CDR3 DNA reads TGCGCCAGCAGCCAGCCGGGTCGCTCTGGAAACACCATATATTTT.

The chain recombines TRBV7-3 with TRBJ2-3; TRBD2 matches at 9 bases. This CDR3 comprises 16 residues. Germline CDR1 and CDR2: SGHTA and FQGTGA. Trimming removed 0 bases from V and 6 bases from J; junction bases left unmatched: 7. In DNA form, the CDR3 reads TGTGCCAGCAGCTTAACGTTAGCGGGAGAATTGGATACGCAGTATTTT. It encodes CASSLTLAGELDTQYF. Full variable domain (remainder filled in from reference TRBV7-3 and TRBJ2-3): GAGVSQTPSNKVTEKGKYVELRCDPISGHTALYWYRQSLGQGPEFLIYFQGTGAADDSGLPNDRFFAVRPEGSVSTLKIQRTERGDSAVYLCASSLTLAGELDTQYFGPGTRLTVL.

In its sample, this clonotype was seen many times. The chain recombines TRBV3-1 with TRBJ2-1; TRBD2 agrees at 14 bases. With V trimmed by 3 bases and J by 9 bases, 4 bases remained unmatched. The germline CDR1 and CDR2 sequences are LGHDT and YNNKEL (reference sequence). This CDR3 contains 15 residues. CDR3 amino acids: CASSQGTSGSREQFF. Here the CDR3 DNA reads TGTGCCAGCAGCCAGGGGACTAGCGGGAGCCGTGAGCAGTTCTTC.

This clonotype occurred many times. V and J are TRBV5-1 and TRBJ2-3, with TRBD1 matching over 7 bases. CDR1 and CDR2 (germline): SGHRS, YFSETQ. V shed 5 bases, J shed 0 bases, and the junction held 6 bases outside the gene matches. CDR3 length equals 15 residues. CDR3 nucleotide sequence: TGCGCCAGCAGACGGGACAGCACTAGCACAGATACGCAGTATTTT. It encodes CASRRDSTSTDTQYF.

This clonotype was seen many times. The chain joins TRBV18 to TRBJ2-1; 8 bases agree with TRBD2. The CDR3 spans 16 residues. The V gene end was trimmed by 3 bases and the J gene end by 2 bases; junction bases not matched to a gene: 6. Germline CDR1 and CDR2: KGHSH and LQKENI. In nucleotides, the CDR3 is TGTGCCAGCTCACCGACCGGGAGGGTCCCCTACAATGAGCAGTTCTTC. This encodes CASSPTGRVPYNEQFF.

This clonotype was observed a handful of times. This chain joins TRBV20-1 and TRBJ1-1, with 7 nucleotides matching TRBD1. Germline V gene sequence: CDR1 DFQATT, CDR2 SNEGSKA (reference sequence). The CDR3 loop spans 16 amino acids. V shed 1 base, J shed 1 base, and the junction held 9 bases outside the gene matches. CDR3 sequence (DNA): TGCAGTGCTAGAGTGGCAGGGGGGAGGGGGAACACTGAAGCTTTCTTT. Its protein is CSARVAGGRGNTEAFF.

This clonotype was observed a handful of times. V usage is TRBV2 and J usage is TRBJ2-7, with 10 positions matching TRBD2. In germline, CDR1 is SNHLY, CDR2 FYNNEI. Losses at the gene ends were 4 bases for V and 7 bases for J; bases not matched to a gene: 7. The CDR3 loop spans 14 amino acids. The CDR3 bases are TGTGCCAGCAGTGCTTCTAGCGGGAGTCGGGAGCAGTACTTC. Its translation: CASSASSGSREQYF. Variable domain in full (rest from reference TRBV2 and TRBJ2-7): EPEVTQTPSHQVTQMGQEVILRCVPISNHLYFYWYRQILGQKVEFLVSFYNNEISEKSEIFDDQFSVERPDGSNFTLKIRSTKLEDSAMYFCASSASSGSREQYFGPGTRLTVT.